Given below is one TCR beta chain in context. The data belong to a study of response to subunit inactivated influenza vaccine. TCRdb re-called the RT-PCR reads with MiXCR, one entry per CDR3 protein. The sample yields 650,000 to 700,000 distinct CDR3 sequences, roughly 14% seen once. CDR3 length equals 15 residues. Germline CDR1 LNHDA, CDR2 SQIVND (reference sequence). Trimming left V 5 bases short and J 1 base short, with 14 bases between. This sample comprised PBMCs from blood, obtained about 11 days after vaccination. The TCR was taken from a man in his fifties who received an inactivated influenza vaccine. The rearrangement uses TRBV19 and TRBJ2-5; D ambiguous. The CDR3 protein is CASSVPDALQETQYF. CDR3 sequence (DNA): TGTGCCAGTAGTGTGCCGGACGCCCTCCAAGAGACCCAGTACTTC.